This paragraph reports one T cell receptor (beta chain). The sample belongs to a study of blood T cell repertoires in COVID-19. The wider study: PBMCs, B-cell-depleted T cells, or T cells were the source of the cDNA or gDNA that made up the material.

This CDR3 has 15 residues. J gave up 8 bases and V 1 base, and 8 bases lay outside the gene matches. The germline CDR1 and CDR2 sequences are LGHDT and YNNKEL (reference sequence). This table comes from immunoSEQ multiplex PCR, and its TCRdb copy is limited to in-frame clones, with some not included. The sample holds about 200,000 clones, 90% seen once. V usage is TRBV3-1 (or the pseudogene TRBV3-2) and J usage is TRBJ2-1; TRBD2 agrees at 7 bases. The source of this sequence is a man aged 50 to 60 with acute or convalescent COVID-19. Sequencing input: peripheral blood. CDR3 sequence (DNA): TGTGCCAGCAGCCAAGGGTGGGGGGGTAATTATGAGCAGTTCTTC. Protein sequence: CASSQGWGGNYEQFF.